A selection of T cell receptor beta chains follows, all from one sample in a study of control samples from healthy donors and cancer patients. The data were produced by immunoSEQ multiplex PCR, yet TCRdb's version contains in-frame clones alone and is incomplete. Counted here are 30,000 to 40,000 clones, roughly 92% occurring once; the ten biggest clones make up under 2%. The sequenced sample was PBMCs. The receptor source for this set is a man aged 40-49 years with colorectal cancer. CDR3s include the opening cysteine and the closing phenylalanine or tryptophan. The D gene is left open where the match is weak. Clone size appears in some rows only: once, few, many, or a class for an expanded clone.

>TRBV5-1|TRBJ2-7|-|-
CASSLIPREEKYF
TGCGCCAGCAGCTTGATCCCCAGGGAAGAGAAGTACTTC
>TRBV18|TRBJ2-2|-|-
CASSPRHTGELFF
TGTGCCAGCTCACCAAGACACACCGGGGAGCTGTTTTTT
>TRBV2|TRBJ1-5|-|once
CASSEDTRVGHF
TGTGCCAGCAGCGAAGACACCAGGGTTGGGCATTTT
>TRBV2|TRBJ2-5|TRBD1|once
CASRTGQGFLETQYF
TGTGCCAGCAGAACGGGACAGGGATTTTTAGAGACCCAGTACTTC
>TRBV5-1|TRBJ1-1|-|-
CASSLVAGNTEAFF
TGCGCCAGCAGCTTGGTGGCCGGGAACACTGAAGCTTTCTTT
>TRBV5-1|TRBJ1-1|TRBD1|-
CASSLQGQGNTEAFF
TGCGCCAGCAGCTTGCAAGGACAGGGGAACACTGAAGCTTTCTTT
>TRBV5-8|TRBJ1-1|-|-
CASSLDFLGTEAFF
TGTGCCAGCAGCTTGGACTTTTTAGGCACTGAAGCTTTCTTT
>TRBV10-1|TRBJ2-2|-|few
CASSESGGLHTGELFF
TGCGCCAGCAGTGAGTCTGGGGGGCTGCACACCGGGGAGCTGTTTTTT
>TRBV15|TRBJ2-7|-|-
CATSLKRDSPYEQYF
TGTGCCACCAGCTTAAAACGAGACAGCCCCTACGAGCAGTACTTC
>TRBV9|TRBJ2-1|-|-
CASSPRVLGNEQFF
TGTGCCAGCAGCCCGAGAGTCCTGGGGAATGAGCAGTTCTTC
>TRBV2|TRBJ1-1|-|-
CASGKYTEAFF
TGTGCCAGCGGGAAGTACACTGAAGCTTTCTTT
>TRBV11-2|TRBJ2-6|-|-
CASSLDPSRFNVLTF
TGTGCCAGCAGCTTAGACCCTTCCAGATTCAACGTCCTGACTTTC
>TRBV3-1/TRBV3-2|TRBJ2-7|-|-
CASSQVQGLVGQYF
TGTGCCAGCAGCCAAGTTCAGGGACTTGTTGGGCAGTACTTC
>TRBV19|TRBJ1-4|TRBD1|-
CASSPPGQGAGKLFF
TGTGCCAGTAGTCCCCCGGGACAGGGGGCAGGAAAACTGTTTTTT
>TRBV7-9|TRBJ1-5|-|-
CASSKGQGNQPQHF
TGTGCCAGCAGCAAAGGGCAGGGGAATCAGCCCCAGCATTTT
>TRBV2|TRBJ1-6|TRBD1|-
CASRDRTGGHSPLHF
TGTGCCAGCAGGGATAGAACAGGGGGTCATTCACCCCTCCACTTT
>TRBV7-3|TRBJ2-2|TRBD1|-
CASSLTPAAQGARGELFF
TGTGCCAGCAGCTTAACTCCCGCGGCTCAGGGGGCAAGGGGGGAGCTGTTTTTT
>TRBV2|TRBJ2-1|-|-
CASRPPSQGLYNEQFF
TGTGCCAGCAGGCCCCCGTCGCAGGGGCTCTACAATGAGCAGTTCTTC